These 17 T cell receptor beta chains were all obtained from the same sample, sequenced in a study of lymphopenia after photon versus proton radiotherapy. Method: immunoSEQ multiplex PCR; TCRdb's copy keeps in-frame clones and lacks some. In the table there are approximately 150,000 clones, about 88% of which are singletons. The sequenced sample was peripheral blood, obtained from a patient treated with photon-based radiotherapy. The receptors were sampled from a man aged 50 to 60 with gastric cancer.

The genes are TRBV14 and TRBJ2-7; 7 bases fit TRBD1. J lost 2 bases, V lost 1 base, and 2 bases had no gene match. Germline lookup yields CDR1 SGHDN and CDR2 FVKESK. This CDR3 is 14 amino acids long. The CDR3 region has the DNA TGTGCCAGCAGCCAAGGGACAGGTCCCTACGAGCAGTACTTC. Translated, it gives CASSQGTGPYEQYF.

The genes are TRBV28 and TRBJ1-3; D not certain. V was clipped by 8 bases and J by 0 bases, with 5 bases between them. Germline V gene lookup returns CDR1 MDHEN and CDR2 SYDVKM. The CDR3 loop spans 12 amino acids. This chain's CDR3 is CASRSSGNTIYF. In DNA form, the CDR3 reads TGTGCCAGCCGGTCCTCTGGAAACACCATATATTTT. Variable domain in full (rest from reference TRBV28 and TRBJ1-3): DVKVTQSSRYLVKRTGEKVFLECVQDMDHENMFWYRQDPGLGLRLIYFSYDVKMKEKGDIPEGYSVSREKKERFSLILESASTNQTSMYLCASRSSGNTIYFGEGSWLTVV.

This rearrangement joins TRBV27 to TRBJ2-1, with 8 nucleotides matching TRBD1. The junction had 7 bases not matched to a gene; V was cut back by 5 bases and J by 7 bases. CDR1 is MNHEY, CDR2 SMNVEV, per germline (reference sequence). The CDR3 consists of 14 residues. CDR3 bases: TGTGCCAGCAGTCCGGGACAGGCCCCAAATGAGCAGTTCTTC. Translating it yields CASSPGQAPNEQFF.

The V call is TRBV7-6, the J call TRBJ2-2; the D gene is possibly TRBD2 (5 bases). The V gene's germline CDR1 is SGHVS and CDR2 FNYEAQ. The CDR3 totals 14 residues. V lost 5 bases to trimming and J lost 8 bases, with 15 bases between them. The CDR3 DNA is TGTGCCAGCAGCCTACTTGGAAAGCGGGGGGAGCTGTTTTTT. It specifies CASSLLGKRGELFF.

CDR3 region: CASSIDLGGLPSYEQYF. CDR3 nucleotides: TGTGCCAGTAGTATAGATCTCGGGGGACTACCTTCCTACGAGCAGTACTTC. The gene calls are TRBV19 and TRBJ2-7, with TRBD2 matching 7 bases. This CDR3 comprises 17 residues. The V segment lost 0 bases and the J segment 1 base; nucleotides outside the gene matches: 9. The germline V gene has CDR1 LNHDA and CDR2 SQIVND (reference sequence). The complete variable domain, with remaining parts taken from reference TRBV19 and TRBJ2-7, reads DGGITQSPKYLFRKEGQNVTLSCEQNLNHDAMYWYRQDPGQGLRLIYYSQIVNDFQKGDIAEGYSVSREKKESFPLTVTSAQKNPTAFYLCASSIDLGGLPSYEQYFGPGTRLTVT.

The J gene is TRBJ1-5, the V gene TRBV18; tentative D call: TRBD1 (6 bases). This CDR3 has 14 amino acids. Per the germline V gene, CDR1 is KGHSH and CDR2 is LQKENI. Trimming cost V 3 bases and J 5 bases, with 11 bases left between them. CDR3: CASSPQGSDQPQHF. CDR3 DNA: TGTGCCAGCTCACCCCAGGGGTCGGATCAGCCCCAGCATTTT.

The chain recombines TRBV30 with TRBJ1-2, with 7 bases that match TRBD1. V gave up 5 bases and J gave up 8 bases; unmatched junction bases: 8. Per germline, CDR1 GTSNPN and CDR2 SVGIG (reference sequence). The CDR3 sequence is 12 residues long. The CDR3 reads CAWQTGLKGYTF. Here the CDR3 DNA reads TGTGCCTGGCAGACAGGGCTTAAGGGCTACACCTTC.

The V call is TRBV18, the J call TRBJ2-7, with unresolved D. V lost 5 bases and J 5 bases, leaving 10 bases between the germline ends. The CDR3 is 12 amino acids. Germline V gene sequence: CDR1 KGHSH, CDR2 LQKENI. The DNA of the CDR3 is TGTGCCAGCTCATCCCTGAAGAACGAGCAGTACTTC. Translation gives CASSSLKNEQYF.

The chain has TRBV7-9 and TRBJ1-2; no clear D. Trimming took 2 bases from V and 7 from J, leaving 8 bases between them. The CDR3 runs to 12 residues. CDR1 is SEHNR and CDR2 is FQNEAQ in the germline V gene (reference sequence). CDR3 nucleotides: TGTGCCAGCAGCTTACCGAGCGTTGGCTACACCTTC. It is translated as CASSLPSVGYTF.

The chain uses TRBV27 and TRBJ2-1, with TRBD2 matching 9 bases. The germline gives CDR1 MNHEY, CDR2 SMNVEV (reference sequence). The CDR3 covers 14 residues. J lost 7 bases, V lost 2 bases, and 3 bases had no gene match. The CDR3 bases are TGTGCCAGCAGTTTACGGCTAGCGGGAAATGAGCAGTTCTTC. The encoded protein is CASSLRLAGNEQFF.

The CDR3 DNA reads TGTGCCAGCAGTAAAACCTTGGGGGGAGGACCTTATGAGCAGTACTTC. Its translation is CASSKTLGGGPYEQYF. This chain connects TRBV25-1 to TRBJ2-7; possibly TRBD2 for D (6 bases). The V gene lost 5 bases and the J gene lost 7 bases, with 24 bases spanning the gap. This CDR3 spans 16 amino acids. Germline-derived CDR1 and CDR2 are MGHDK and SYGVNS.

The CDR3 sequence is CASHPGTASSGANVLTF. The CDR3 region has the DNA TGTGCCAGCCACCCCGGGACAGCATCCTCTGGGGCCAACGTCCTGACTTTC. The gene calls are TRBV25-1 and TRBJ2-6; TRBD1 agrees at 7 bases. Trimming took 8 bases from V and 0 from J; bases not matched to a gene: 10. CDR3 length: 17 residues. Germline V lookup: CDR1 MGHDK, CDR2 SYGVNS. Combining the CDR3 with reference TRBV25-1 and TRBJ2-6 gives the whole variable domain EADIYQTPRYLVIGTGKKITLECSQTMGHDKMYWYQQDPGMELHLIHYSYGVNSTEKGDLSSESTVSRIRTEHFPLTLESARPSHTSQYLCASHPGTASSGANVLTFGAGSRLTVL.

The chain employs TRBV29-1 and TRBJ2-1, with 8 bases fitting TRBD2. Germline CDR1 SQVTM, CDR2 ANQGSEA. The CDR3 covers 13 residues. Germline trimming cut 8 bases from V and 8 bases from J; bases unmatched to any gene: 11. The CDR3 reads CSHGSGSSDEQFF. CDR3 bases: TGCAGCCATGGCAGCGGGAGTTCGGATGAGCAGTTCTTC.

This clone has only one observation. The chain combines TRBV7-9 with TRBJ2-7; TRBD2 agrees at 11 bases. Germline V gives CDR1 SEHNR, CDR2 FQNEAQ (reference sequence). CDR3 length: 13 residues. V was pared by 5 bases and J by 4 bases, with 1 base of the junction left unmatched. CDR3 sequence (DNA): TGTGCCAGCAGCCCTAGCGGGAGGTACGAGCAGTACTTC. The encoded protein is CASSPSGRYEQYF.

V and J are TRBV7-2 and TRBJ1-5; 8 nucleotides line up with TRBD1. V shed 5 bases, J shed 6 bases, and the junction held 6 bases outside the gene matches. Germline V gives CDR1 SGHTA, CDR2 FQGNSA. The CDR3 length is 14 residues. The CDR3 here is CASSLGQGGQPQHF. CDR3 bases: TGTGCCAGCAGCCTCGGACAGGGAGGTCAGCCCCAGCATTTT. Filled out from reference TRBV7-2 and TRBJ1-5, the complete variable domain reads GAGVSQSPSNKVTEKGKDVELRCDPISGHTALYWYRQSLGQGLEFLIYFQGNSAPDKSGLPSDRFSAERTGGSVSTLTIQRTQQEDSAVYLCASSLGQGGQPQHFGDGTRLSIL.

The DNA for the CDR3 is TGTGCCAGCAGCCCTTTGCCTCAACGGCAGACCCAGTACTTC. It codes for CASSPLPQRQTQYF. The chain joins TRBV9 to TRBJ2-5; no reliable D call. Trimming took 4 bases from V and 6 from J, leaving 16 bases between them. This CDR3 comprises 14 residues. Germline CDR1 SGDLS, CDR2 YYNGEE.

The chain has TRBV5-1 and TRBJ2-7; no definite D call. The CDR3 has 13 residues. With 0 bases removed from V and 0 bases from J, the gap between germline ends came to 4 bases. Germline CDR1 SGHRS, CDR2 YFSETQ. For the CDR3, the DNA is TGCGCCAGCAGCTTGGGACACTCCTACGAGCAGTACTTC. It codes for CASSLGHSYEQYF. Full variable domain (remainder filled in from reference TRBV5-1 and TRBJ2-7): KAGVTQTPRYLIKTRGQQVTLSCSPISGHRSVSWYQQTPGQGLQFLFEYFSETQRNKGNFPGRFSGRQFSNSRSEMNVSTLELGDSALYLCASSLGHSYEQYFGPGTRLTVT.